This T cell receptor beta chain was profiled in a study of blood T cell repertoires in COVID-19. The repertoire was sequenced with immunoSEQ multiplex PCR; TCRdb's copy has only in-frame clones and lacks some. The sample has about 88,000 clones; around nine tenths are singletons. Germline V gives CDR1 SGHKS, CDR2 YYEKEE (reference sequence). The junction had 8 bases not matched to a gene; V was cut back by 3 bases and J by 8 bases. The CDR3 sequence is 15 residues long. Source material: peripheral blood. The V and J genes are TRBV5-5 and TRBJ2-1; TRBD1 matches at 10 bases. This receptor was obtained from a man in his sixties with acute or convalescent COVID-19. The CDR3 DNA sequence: TGTGCCAGCAGCTCCGACAGGGGGCGAGGCGATGAGCAGTTCTTC. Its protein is CASSSDRGRGDEQFF.